Shown below are 27 T cell receptor beta chains from a single sample sequenced in a study of blood T cell repertoires in COVID-19. Sequencing used immunoSEQ multiplex PCR; TCRdb keeps in-frame clones, though not all of them. This sample has roughly 160,000 clones; approximately 86% occur once, and the top ten carry around a sixth. The sample consisted of PBMCs or T cells enriched from blood (not recorded which). These receptors were obtained from a man aged 55 to 70 who had recovered from COVID-19.

The rearrangement joins TRBV18 to TRBJ2-2, with 8 bases lining up with TRBD1. V lost 1 base, J lost 7 bases, and 11 bases stayed unmatched. Germline values: CDR1 KGHSH, CDR2 LQKENI. The CDR3 sequence is 17 residues long. DNA of the CDR3: TGTGCCAGCTCACCACGGGAACCAGGGGGCGCGAACGGGGAGCTGTTTTTT. Amino acids: CASSPREPGGANGELFF.

The chain is built from TRBV11-2 and TRBJ1-1; D is perhaps TRBD1 (6 bases). Germline CDR1 is SGHAT and CDR2 is FQNNGV. Trimming stripped 5 bases from V and 1 base from J, with 14 bases between. The length of the CDR3 is 15 residues. As DNA, the CDR3 is TGTGCCAGCAGCCCTAGGGAACAGGGGAACACTGAAGCTTTCTTT. Translating it yields CASSPREQGNTEAFF.

The chain recombines TRBV5-1 with TRBJ2-7; TRBD1 agrees at 7 bases. The germline V gene encodes CDR1 SGHRS and CDR2 YFSETQ. V lost 2 bases and J lost 6; bases outside the gene matches: 8. The CDR3 runs 14 residues. The CDR3 here is CASSLHDRVGEQYF. CDR3 DNA sequence: TGCGCCAGCAGCTTACATGACAGGGTTGGCGAGCAGTACTTC.

The V gene is TRBV6-6, the J gene TRBJ2-7; 8 bases are shared with TRBD2. Germline-derived CDR1 and CDR2 are MNHNY and SVGAGI (reference sequence). V gave up 5 bases and J gave up 0 bases; unmatched junction bases: 15. CDR3 length: 18 residues. The CDR3 sequence is CASSPLGAGGRNSYEQYF. DNA for the CDR3: TGTGCCAGCAGTCCCCTCGGGGCGGGAGGACGAAACTCCTACGAGCAGTACTTC.

V usage is TRBV24-1 and J usage is TRBJ1-1, with D perhaps TRBD1 (5 bases). From germline, CDR1 is KGHDR and CDR2 SFDVKD. The V gene lost 5 bases and the J gene lost 4 bases, with 10 bases spanning the gap. The CDR3 consists of 13 residues. The CDR3 loop is CATSVGGGTEAFF. CDR3 coding DNA: TGTGCCACCAGTGTCGGGGGGGGCACTGAAGCTTTCTTT.

Comment on this clone: The junction departs from germline at one end; a sequencing error may be responsible. The chain joins TRBV30 to TRBJ2-7; 9 bases are shared with TRBD1. The CDR3 has 11 residues. Germline values: CDR1 GTSNPN, CDR2 SVGIG (reference sequence). The CDR3 spells CAGQGGYEQYF. CDR3 bases: TGCGCGGGACAGGGTGGCTACGAGCAGTACTTC.

The chain recombines TRBV30 with TRBJ1-5; 8 positions agree with TRBD1. Germline V gene lookup returns CDR1 GTSNPN and CDR2 SVGIG (reference sequence). The V segment lost 3 bases and the J segment 9 bases; nucleotides outside the gene matches: 7. This CDR3 has 13 amino acids. The CDR3 loop is CAWRDRVRGPQHF. CDR3 DNA sequence: TGTGCCTGGAGGGACAGGGTTAGAGGGCCCCAGCATTTT.

The gene calls are TRBV2 and TRBJ2-7; TRBD1 might be the D (6 bases). The V gene's germline CDR1 is SNHLY and CDR2 FYNNEI. Trimming shortened V by 2 bases and J by 7 bases, and 12 bases separated the two germline ends. The CDR3 contains 13 residues. The DNA of the CDR3 is TGTGCCAGCAGTGAACTTTGGGGGCGGGAGCAGTACTTC. It translates to CASSELWGREQYF.

The rearrangement uses TRBV2 and TRBJ2-2; possibly TRBD1 for D (5 bases). Trimming removed 5 bases from V and 2 bases from J, with 12 bases in between. Germline loops: CDR1 SNHLY, CDR2 FYNNEI. The CDR3 is 15 amino acids. CDR3 DNA sequence: TGTGCCAGCAGTCAATTCAGGGCTAACACCGGGGAGCTGTTTTTT. It translates to CASSQFRANTGELFF.

The chain recombines TRBV7-2 with TRBJ1-2, with TRBD1 matching 10 bases. V gave up 5 bases and J gave up 1 base; unmatched junction bases: 1. The germline gives CDR1 SGHTA, CDR2 FQGNSA. There are 14 residues in the CDR3. The CDR3 DNA reads TGTGCCAGCAGCCGGGACAGGGGTAACTATGGCTACACCTTC. This gives the protein CASSRDRGNYGYTF.

V usage is TRBV24-1 and J usage is TRBJ2-2; TRBD1 might be the D (6 bases). This CDR3 is built from 16 residues. The V end was cut by 4 bases, the J end by 6 bases, with 17 bases between. Germline CDR1 KGHDR, CDR2 SFDVKD. Written as DNA, the CDR3 is TGTGCCACCAGTGACCCCGGAGGACAGAGGTCCGGGGAGCTGTTTTTT. Translation gives CATSDPGGQRSGELFF.

This clone was counted only a few times. The V call is TRBV19, the J call TRBJ1-5; D possibly corresponds to TRBD1 (6 bases). The CDR3 sequence is 16 residues long. Germline V gene sequence: CDR1 LNHDA, CDR2 SQIVND (reference sequence). V lost 5 bases and J lost 4, with 18 bases in between. The CDR3 spells CASSVRTAALNQPQHF. CDR3 DNA: TGTGCCAGTAGTGTTCGGACAGCGGCCCTTAATCAGCCCCAGCATTTT.

The rearrangement links TRBV10-3 to TRBJ2-7; TRBD1 matches at 10 bases. Germline CDR1 reads ENHRY; CDR2 reads SYGVKD. CDR3 size: 15 residues. J lost 4 bases, V lost 0 bases, and 3 bases had no gene match. In nucleotides, the CDR3 is TGTGCCATCAGTGAGTCGACAGGGGGCGCATACGAGCAGTACTTC. This encodes CAISESTGGAYEQYF.

The V gene is TRBV3-1 (or the pseudogene TRBV3-2), the J gene TRBJ2-7; TRBD2 agrees at 10 bases. The CDR3 extends over 16 amino acids. Germline values: CDR1 LGHDT, CDR2 YNNKEL (reference sequence). The V gene end was trimmed by 2 bases and the J gene end by 0 bases; junction bases not matched to a gene: 4. For the CDR3, the DNA is TGTGCCAGCAGCCAATCGGCTAGCGGGAGCTCCTACGAGCAGTACTTC. This sequence encodes CASSQSASGSSYEQYF.

This chain uses TRBV11-2 with TRBJ2-1; D remains ambiguous. Trimming removed 1 base from V and 6 bases from J, with 10 bases in between. CDR3 size: 14 residues. From germline, CDR1 is SGHAT and CDR2 FQNNGV. CDR3 bases: TGTGCCAGCAGCTTAGGGCCCCAGGCCAATGAGCAGTTCTTC. It translates to CASSLGPQANEQFF. Based on the CDR3 plus reference TRBV11-2 and TRBJ2-1, the full variable domain is EAGVAQSPRYKIIEKRQSVAFWCNPISGHATLYWYQQILGQGPKLLIQFQNNGVVDDSQLPKDRFSAERLKGVDSTLKIQPAKLEDSAVYLCASSLGPQANEQFFGPGTRLTVL.

This rearrangement joins TRBV2 to TRBJ2-1; 15 bases are a match to TRBD2. CDR3 length: 16 amino acids. Losses at the gene ends were 5 bases for V and 10 bases for J; bases not matched to a gene: 9. CDR1 and CDR2 (germline): SNHLY, FYNNEI. The CDR3 sequence: CASSLSPGLAGGEQFF. The CDR3 nucleotides read TGTGCCAGCAGTCTCTCTCCGGGACTAGCGGGGGGAGAGCAGTTCTTC.

The genes are TRBV5-1 and TRBJ2-7; TRBD1 agrees at 9 bases. J was trimmed by 0 bases and V by 4 bases; bases with no gene match: 2. This CDR3 has 14 residues. CDR1 is SGHRS, CDR2 YFSETQ, per germline. In DNA, the CDR3 is TGCGCCAGCAGCAAGGACAGGGGCTCCTACGAGCAGTACTTC. Translating gives CASSKDRGSYEQYF.

The rearrangement uses TRBV10-3 and TRBJ1-4, with 8 bases fitting TRBD1. In germline, CDR1 is ENHRY, CDR2 SYGVKD. The CDR3 is 15 amino acids. After removal of 2 bases from V and 5 bases from J, the junction contained 4 bases not matched to a gene. CDR3 protein: CAISERDRPNEKLFF. Written as DNA, the CDR3 is TGTGCCATCAGTGAGCGGGACAGGCCAAATGAAAAACTGTTTTTT.

The chain uses TRBV11-2 and TRBJ2-1; the D gene is possibly TRBD2 (6 bases). The CDR3 totals 15 residues. The germline CDR1 and CDR2 sequences are SGHAT and FQNNGV. Trimming pared 0 bases from V and 9 bases from J, leaving 15 bases between. This CDR3 reads CASSLEGPIGSEQFF. Here the CDR3 DNA reads TGTGCCAGCAGCTTAGAGGGGCCGATCGGGAGTGAGCAGTTCTTC.

The chain uses TRBV10-3 and TRBJ2-1, with TRBD2 matching 10 bases. Unmatched junction bases numbered 8, after V lost 10 bases and J lost 5 bases. The CDR3 has 14 amino acids. Per germline, CDR1 ENHRY and CDR2 SYGVKD. The CDR3 bases are TGTGCCACGAAGGGACTAGCGATTGACAATGAGCAGTTCTTC. Translated: CATKGLAIDNEQFF.

The chain joins TRBV5-6 to TRBJ1-4; 10 bases fit TRBD1. Germline CDR1 reads SGHDT; CDR2 reads YYEEEE. Trimming cost V 1 base and J 1 base; bases outside gene matches: 1. CDR3 size: 16 residues. CDR3 sequence reads: CASSLWTGGTNEKLFF. For the CDR3, the DNA is TGTGCCAGCAGCTTGTGGACAGGGGGAACTAATGAAAAACTGTTTTTT.

This clone was detected only a few times. The chain has TRBV7-2 and TRBJ1-5; possible D gene TRBD1, 5 bases. V was trimmed by 5 bases and J by 5 bases, leaving 16 bases between them. The CDR3 covers 15 residues. The germline V gene encodes CDR1 SGHTA and CDR2 FQGNSA. The CDR3 sequence: CASSPGGVDHQPQHF. The CDR3 DNA reads TGTGCCAGCAGCCCAGGAGGGGTGGATCATCAGCCCCAGCATTTT.

The chain is built from TRBV7-8 and TRBJ1-2, with D maybe TRBD1 (6 bases). The ends were cut back, 5 bases at V and 0 bases at J, with 10 bases in the middle. CDR1 and CDR2 from the germline V gene are SGHVS and FQNEAQ. This CDR3 spans 14 amino acids. DNA of the CDR3: TGTGCCAGCAGCGTAACAGGGACTAACTATGGCTACACCTTC. Translated: CASSVTGTNYGYTF.

The chain is built from TRBV19 and TRBJ2-5, with TRBD1 as a possible D gene (6 bases). CDR1 and CDR2 (germline): LNHDA, SQIVND (reference sequence). This CDR3 is built from 14 residues. Trimming stripped 9 bases from V and 4 bases from J, with 18 bases between. CDR3 DNA: TGTGCCAGCAAAATTAAACAGGGTACAGAGACCCAGTACTTC. It specifies CASKIKQGTETQYF.

The V and J genes are TRBV19 and TRBJ1-2; D may be TRBD1 (6 bases). The CDR3 has 15 amino acids. V was shortened by 7 bases and J by 4 bases, with 19 bases between the two germline ends. The V gene's germline CDR1 is LNHDA and CDR2 SQIVND (reference sequence). The CDR3 spells CASTRTPGTSYGYTF. The CDR3 DNA sequence: TGTGCCAGTACCCGCACCCCCGGGACATCCTATGGCTACACCTTC.

V usage is TRBV28 and J usage is TRBJ1-2; the D is unclear. Deletions cut 7 bases from V and 4 bases from J, with 10 bases between. This CDR3 is 12 amino acids long. The germline CDR1 and CDR2 sequences are MDHEN and SYDVKM. The CDR3 region is CASTPNFYGYTF. In DNA, the CDR3 is TGTGCCAGCACCCCGAACTTCTATGGCTACACCTTC.

This clone was observed a few times. CDR3: CAIGPTGLQTQYF. In DNA form, the CDR3 reads TGTGCCATCGGACCGACAGGGTTACAGACCCAGTACTTC. V and J are TRBV10-3 and TRBJ2-5; TRBD1 agrees at 7 bases. The CDR3 totals 13 residues. Unmatched junction bases numbered 9, after V lost 8 bases and J lost 6 bases. Germline assignment: CDR1 ENHRY and CDR2 SYGVKD.